This entry lists 5 T cell receptor beta chains sequenced from one sample in a study of Ad26.COV2.S vaccination and SARS-CoV-2 variants. Measured with immunoSEQ multiplex PCR; TCRdb has only the in-frame clones, and not every one. The data contain around 170,000 clones, roughly nine tenths of them singletons. This specimen consisted of peripheral blood, obtained after recovery from COVID-19. All receptors derive from a human donor who had recovered from COVID-19.

This clone was detected a few times. This chain links TRBV7-3 with TRBJ2-1; D gene ambiguous. Deletions cut 2 bases from V and 7 bases from J, with 15 bases between. The CDR3 is 15 amino acids. Germline CDR1 SGHTA, CDR2 FQGTGA. CDR3 in amino acids: CASSLGTPPLNEQFF. DNA of the CDR3: TGTGCCAGCAGCTTAGGAACCCCACCGTTAAATGAGCAGTTCTTC.

The gene calls are TRBV5-6 and TRBJ1-3; 7 nucleotides match TRBD1. Per germline, CDR1 SGHDT and CDR2 YYEEEE. The CDR3 spans 14 residues. Unmatched junction bases numbered 5, after V lost 4 bases and J lost 4 bases. The CDR3 DNA is TGTGCCAGCAGCCCCACAGGGGTCGGAAACACCATATATTTT. Amino acids: CASSPTGVGNTIYF.

V and J are TRBV7-2 and TRBJ1-2, with 10 bases lining up with TRBD1. CDR3 size: 15 residues. Trimming at V came to 1 base and at J to 2 bases, leaving 1 base not matched to a gene. The germline CDR1 and CDR2 sequences are SGHTA and FQGNSA. CDR3 nucleotide sequence: TGTGCCAGCAGCTTAGGACAGGGGGCGAACTATGGCTACACCTTC. Translation gives CASSLGQGANYGYTF.

DNA of the CDR3: TGCGCCAGCAGACCCGGGCCGAAGGGGGATGGCTACACCTTC. Translating gives CASRPGPKGDGYTF. The rearrangement joins TRBV5-1 to TRBJ1-2; D perhaps matches TRBD1 (6 bases). CDR1 SGHRS and CDR2 YFSETQ come from the germline V gene. V gave up 5 bases and J gave up 6 bases, with 17 bases separating them. This CDR3 has 14 residues.

This clone appeared once. This sequence joins TRBV19 and TRBJ1-1; perhaps TRBD1 as D (5 bases). The V end was cut by 1 base, the J end by 3 bases, with 21 bases between. Germline assignment: CDR1 LNHDA and CDR2 SQIVND (reference sequence). The CDR3 is 18 residues long. The CDR3 reads CASSIVLWAGRSDTEAFF. CDR3 nucleotide sequence: TGTGCCAGTAGTATAGTACTATGGGCAGGGAGGTCGGACACTGAAGCTTTCTTT.